This TCR beta chain appears in the sequencing data of a study of blood T cell repertoires in COVID-19. Study summary: COVID-19 samples from acute and convalescent phases originated in the United States, Italy and Spain.

Trimming pared 3 bases from V and 2 bases from J, leaving 14 bases between. Germline V gives CDR1 ENHRY, CDR2 SYGVKD. This CDR3 is built from 16 residues. Sequencing used immunoSEQ multiplex PCR; TCRdb keeps in-frame clones, though not all of them. Of a few hundred thousand clones in the sample, around 81% were seen once. This clone was recorded once. Sequencing was carried out using peripheral blood. The clonotype originates from a woman aged 55-69 years with acute or convalescent COVID-19. This chain joins TRBV10-3 and TRBJ2-1, with a possible D match to TRBD2 (5 bases). The CDR3 DNA reads TGTGCCATCAGTGATGCGAGGACTCTCACCTACAATGAGCAGTTCTTC. The encoded protein is CAISDARTLTYNEQFF.